The rows below give T cell receptor beta chains drawn from one sample of a study of monozygotic twins with inflammatory bowel disease. TCRdb derives one entry per CDR3 protein from the 5' RACE reads, leaving out DNA. This sample's clone table lists over 120,000 distinct CDR3 sequences. Sequenced: blood. The receptors shown here come from a human donor with ulcerative colitis or Crohn's disease, or a healthy co-twin of an affected twin (not recorded which). Both conserved end residues are part of each CDR3.

J gene | V gene | CDR3 protein
TRBJ2-5 | TRBV5-1 | CASRKNIGGQETQYF
TRBJ2-7 | TRBV9 | CASSEGLAGNYEQYF
TRBJ2-7 | TRBV12-3/TRBV12-4 | CASKPSSYSYEQYF
TRBJ1-5 | TRBV20-1 | CSARVTSRAQHF
TRBJ2-3 | TRBV24-1 | CATSVPGGTDTQYF
TRBJ2-6 | TRBV9 | CASSPGVSAGANVLTF
TRBJ2-1 | TRBV5-1 | CASSPAGGNEQFF
TRBJ1-3 | TRBV29-1 | CSVAGSSGNTIYF
TRBJ1-2 | TRBV20-1 | CSAWDPIGYTF
TRBJ2-1 | TRBV20-1 | CSAREATRYNEQFF
TRBJ2-7 | TRBV24-1 | CATSEGTGVLDEQYF
TRBJ2-7 | TRBV14 | CASSPLTLAIEQYF
TRBJ2-1 | TRBV28 | CASSPPQTGIFGNEQFF
TRBJ2-1 | TRBV20-1 | CSARDSSSGTGLNEQFF
TRBJ2-7 | TRBV10-3 | CAISGGSYEQYF
TRBJ2-1 | TRBV20-1 | CSARDRLAGLNEQFF
TRBJ1-1 | TRBV5-1 | CASSWGANANTEAFF
TRBJ2-2 | TRBV19 | CASKTSMNTGELFF
TRBJ2-1 | TRBV6-2/TRBV6-3 | CASDSASNEQFF
TRBJ1-4 | TRBV4-2 | CASSPILLSRDSGEEKLFF
TRBJ1-6 | TRBV7-2 | CASSLALGNSPLHF
TRBJ2-7 | TRBV5-5 | CASSSGQALDYEQYF
TRBJ2-1 | TRBV7-2 | CASSLSPGGNEQFF
TRBJ2-5 | TRBV5-1 | CASSLDRGRFQETQYF
TRBJ1-2 | TRBV14 | CASSPSRSRRIGYTF
TRBJ2-1 | TRBV5-1 | CASRAGFEQFF
TRBJ1-4 | TRBV25-1 | CASSPGFATNEKLFF
TRBJ2-6 | TRBV7-2 | CASSLSLGTGANVLTF